Reported below is one T cell receptor beta chain. As yet, its antigen is unknown. Original processing methods: Owing to the provision of junction-only sequences devoid of quality scores by immunoSEQ, filtering differed. Measured with immunoSEQ multiplex PCR; TCRdb has only the in-frame clones, and not every one. V and J calls and clone size follow that table, whereas D and trimming were derived from the DNA. In the table there are approximately 2,000,000 clones, roughly 90% of which are singletons. From CD4+ cells came CD45RA+ naive and CD45RA-negative memory subsets. The data are from a study of shared clonotypes between healthy human individuals. Study conclusions and caveats: Researchers sampled blood only, noting tissue repertoires likely differ. Non-shared clonotypes displayed generation probabilities falling below those of clonotypes present in all four donors.

This TCR was sampled from a man between 18 and 29 years old in good health. Some clones in this sample may be carry-over from other donors' samples. Sequencing used naive CD4+ T cells from PBMCs. Subset here: CD45RA+ positively selected.

This CDR3 is CATSRDRLAGTKNIQYF. CDR3 DNA: TGTGCCACCAGCAGAGATCGGCTAGCGGGGACCAAAAACATTCAGTACTTC. The chain uses TRBV15 and TRBJ2-4, with 9 bases that match TRBD2. J gave up 2 bases and V 0 bases, and 5 bases lay outside the gene matches. CDR3 length equals 17 residues. Germline V gives CDR1 LNHNV, CDR2 YYDKDF (reference sequence).